The rows below give T cell receptor beta chains drawn from one sample of a study of early T cells in non-severe SARS-CoV-2 infection. TCRdb re-called the 5' RACE reads with MiXCR, one entry per CDR3 protein. Of 55,000 to 65,000 distinct CDR3 sequences detected, about 15% appear once; the ten largest clones hold approximately 4%. The input for sequencing was whole blood, taken at baseline. All receptors derive from an adult who was a healthcare worker with PCR-confirmed SARS-CoV-2 infection or an uninfected control (not recorded which). CDR3s include the opening cysteine and the closing phenylalanine or tryptophan. Each record gives: J gene, D gene, V gene, clone size, CDR3 protein, CDR3 DNA. The D gene is left open where the match is weak. Clone size, where shown, is once, few, many, or a class for clones that have expanded.

TRBJ2-1 | NA | TRBV4-1 | many | CASSLEWPFHEQFF | TGCGCCAGCAGCCTAGAGTGGCCCTTCCATGAGCAGTTCTTC
TRBJ1-2 | TRBD1 | TRBV4-1 | NA | CASSQRQGSNYGYTF | TGCGCCAGCAGCCAAAGACAGGGGTCTAACTATGGCTACACCTTC
TRBJ2-7 | TRBD2 | TRBV20-1 | NA | CSARMLQTSGISYEQYF | TGCAGTGCTAGAATGCTTCAGACTAGCGGAATCTCCTACGAGCAGTACTTC
TRBJ1-6 | NA | TRBV6-1 | NA | CASSERGDSPLHF | TGTGCCAGCAGTGAACGGGGGGATTCACCCCTCCACTTT
TRBJ2-3 | TRBD2 | TRBV2 | few | CASSGLAGASTDTQYF | TGTGCCAGCAGTGGGTTAGCGGGCGCCAGCACAGATACGCAGTATTTT
TRBJ2-7 | NA | TRBV6-5 | many | CASSYSPRGEQYF | TGTGCCAGCAGTTATTCTCCCCGCGGGGAGCAGTACTTC
TRBJ1-4 | NA | TRBV4-1 | NA | CASSQETGREKLFF | TGCGCCAGCAGCCAAGAAACGGGGCGTGAAAAACTGTTTTTT
TRBJ1-6 | NA | TRBV20-1 | NA | CSARVSSSYNSPLHF | TGCAGTGCTAGAGTGTCGAGCTCCTATAATTCACCCCTCCACTTT
TRBJ1-6 | TRBD1 | TRBV9 | many | CASSVGDRGNSPLHF | TGTGCCAGCAGCGTAGGGGACAGGGGGAATTCACCCCTCCACTTT
TRBJ2-1 | NA | TRBV12-3/TRBV12-4 | few | CASSRTDGSNEQFF | TGTGCCAGCAGTCGCACAGACGGGTCGAATGAGCAGTTCTTC
TRBJ2-1 | TRBD2 | TRBV29-1 | few | CSFTGTSGNEQFF | TGCAGCTTCACCGGGACTAGCGGCAATGAGCAGTTCTTC
TRBJ2-2 | NA | TRBV6-6 | NA | CASSYRGQNTGELFF | TGTGCCAGCAGTTACCGGGGACAGAACACCGGGGAGCTGTTTTTT
TRBJ2-3 | TRBD2 | TRBV6-1 | NA | CASSDLAGGPDTQYF | TGTGCCAGCAGTGATCTAGCGGGAGGGCCAGATACGCAGTATTTT
TRBJ2-1 | NA | TRBV4-1 | NA | CASSQVSGYNEQFF | TGCGCCAGCAGCCAAGTTTCCGGGTACAATGAGCAGTTCTTC
TRBJ2-5 | NA | TRBV15 | NA | CATSRDDRAPETQYF | TGTGCCACCAGCAGAGATGACAGAGCGCCGGAGACCCAGTACTTC
TRBJ1-1 | TRBD1 | TRBV4-1 | NA | CASSQGPGGANTEAFF | TGCGCCAGCAGCCAAGGCCCAGGGGGCGCGAACACTGAAGCTTTCTTT
TRBJ1-3 | NA | TRBV7-2 | many | CASSSGNTIYF | TGTGCCAGCAGCTCAGGAAACACCATATATTTT
TRBJ2-7 | TRBD1 | TRBV5-1 | many | CASSLSGTVYEQYF | TGCGCCAGCAGCCTGTCCGGGACAGTCTACGAGCAGTACTTC